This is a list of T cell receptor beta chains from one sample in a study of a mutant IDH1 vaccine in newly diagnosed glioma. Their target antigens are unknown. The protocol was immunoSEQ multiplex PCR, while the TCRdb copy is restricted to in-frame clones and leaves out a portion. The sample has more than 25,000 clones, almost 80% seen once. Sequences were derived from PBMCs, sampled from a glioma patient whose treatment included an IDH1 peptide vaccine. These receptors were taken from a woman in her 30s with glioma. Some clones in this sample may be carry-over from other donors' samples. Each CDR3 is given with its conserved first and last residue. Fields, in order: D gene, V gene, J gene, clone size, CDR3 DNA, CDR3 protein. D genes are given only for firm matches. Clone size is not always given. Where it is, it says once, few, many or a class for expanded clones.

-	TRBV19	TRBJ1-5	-	TGTGCCAGTAGTTTGGCGGGGCAGGCGAGGGGCCAGCCCCAGCATTTT	CASSLAGQARGQPQHF
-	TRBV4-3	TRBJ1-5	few	TGCGCCAGCAGCCATAGGGTGGGTCAGCCCCAGCATTTT	CASSHRVGQPQHF
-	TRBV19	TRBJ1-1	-	TGTGCCAGTAGTATCGGGAGGACTGAAGCTTTCTTT	CASSIGRTEAFF
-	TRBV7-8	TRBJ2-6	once	TGTGCCAGCAGCCTCCGGTTCTCTGGGGCCAACGTCCTGACTTTC	CASSLRFSGANVLTF
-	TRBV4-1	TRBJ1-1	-	TGCGCCAGCAGCCACCCCGCCGCAGTTTCCACTGAAGCTTTCTTT	CASSHPAAVSTEAFF
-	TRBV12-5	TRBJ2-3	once	TGTGCTAGTGGTTTGAGTGCTAGCACAGATACGCAGTATTTT	CASGLSASTDTQYF
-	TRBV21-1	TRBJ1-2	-	TGTGCCAGCAGCCCTCAGAAGAAGGCGGGGACAGGGGGCTTGTGCTATGGCTACACCTTC	CASSPQKKAGTGGLCYGYTF
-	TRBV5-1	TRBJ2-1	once	TGCGCCAGCAGCTTGGCAGCGTTTTACAATGAGCAGTTCTTC	CASSLAAFYNEQFF
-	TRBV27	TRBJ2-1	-	TGTGCCAGCCTAGGGGCAGGGCAGCATGAGCAGTTCTTC	CASLGAGQHEQFF
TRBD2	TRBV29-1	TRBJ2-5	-	TGCAGCGCCCGGGGGGGGATCGAGACCCAGTACTTC	CSARGGIETQYF
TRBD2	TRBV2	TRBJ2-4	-	TGTGCCAGCAGTGAAGTTTGGACTAGCGGGAACATTCAGTACTTC	CASSEVWTSGNIQYF
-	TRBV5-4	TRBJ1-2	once	TGTGCCAGCAGCCCCCCGTGGGCGGACAGCGCGGATGGCTACACCTTC	CASSPPWADSADGYTF
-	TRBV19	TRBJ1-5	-	TGTGCCAGTAGTATAGACGGCTACTCAACCTACAATCAGCCCCAGCATTTT	CASSIDGYSTYNQPQHF
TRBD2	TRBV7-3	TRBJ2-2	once	TGTGCCAGCAGCCCGGGAGGGCTCGGGGAGCTGTTTTTT	CASSPGGLGELFF
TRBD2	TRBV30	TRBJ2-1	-	TGTGCCTGGAGTGTTGAACTAGCGCGAGAGCAGTTCTTC	CAWSVELAREQFF
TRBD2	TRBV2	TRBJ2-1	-	TGTGCCAGCAGTGAAGCTAGCGGGAGTTCCGGTGAGCAGTTCTTC	CASSEASGSSGEQFF
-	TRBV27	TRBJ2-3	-	TGTGCCAGCAGTTTAAGGGAGGTCAGAGATACGCAGTATTTT	CASSLREVRDTQYF
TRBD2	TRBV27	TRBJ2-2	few	TGTGCCAGCAGTTTATGGGGGGGCGGGGAGCTGTTTTTT	CASSLWGGGELFF
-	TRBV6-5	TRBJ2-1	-	TGTGCCAGCAGTTACTCTGGCTCCAGCTCCTACAATGAGCAGTTCTTC	CASSYSGSSSYNEQFF
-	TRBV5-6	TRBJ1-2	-	TGTGCCAGCACCCGCCGGGGAGGTTATGGCTACACCTTC	CASTRRGGYGYTF
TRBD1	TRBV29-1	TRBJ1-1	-	TGCAGCGTTGGGGGGGACAGGGGGCCGGGCACTGAAGCTTTCTTT	CSVGGDRGPGTEAFF
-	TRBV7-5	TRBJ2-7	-	TGTGCCAGAAGCCCCTCACCGGGGCCCCCGGCTAGCGGCCGGCGGTCCTACGAGCAGTACTTC	CARSPSPGPPASGRRSYEQYF
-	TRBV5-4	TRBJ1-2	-	TGTGCCAGCAGTTCGCCCGGGGGGGACTATGGCTACACCTTC	CASSSPGGDYGYTF
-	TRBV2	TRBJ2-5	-	TGTGCCAGCAGTGCCTGGCGAGAGACCCAGTACTTC	CASSAWRETQYF
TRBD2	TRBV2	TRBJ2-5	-	TGTGCCAGCAGTGCGGGGCCTCTAGCGGAAGAGACCCAGTACTTC	CASSAGPLAEETQYF
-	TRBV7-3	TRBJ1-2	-	TGTGCCAGCAGCCCTCAGGGTGGGGGAGTGAGCTATGGCTACACCTTC	CASSPQGGGVSYGYTF
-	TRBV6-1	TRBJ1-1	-	TGTGCCAGCATAGGTTCTTCGATAGCTTTCTTT	CASIGSSIAFF
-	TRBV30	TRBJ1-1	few	TGTGCCTGGAGGGAGTCTCGGGGAAACACTGAAGCTTTCTTT	CAWRESRGNTEAFF
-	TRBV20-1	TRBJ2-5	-	TGCAGTGCTGGGTGGGGAGAGACCCAGTACTTC	CSAGWGETQYF
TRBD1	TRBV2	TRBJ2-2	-	TGTGCCAGCAGGGCGGACAGGGCGAACACCGGGGAGCTGTTTTTT	CASRADRANTGELFF
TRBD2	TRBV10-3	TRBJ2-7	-	TGTGCCGTGGAAGGACTAGCGGGAGGTTCCCACGAGCAGTACTTC	CAVEGLAGGSHEQYF
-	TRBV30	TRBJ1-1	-	TGTGCCTGGAGTGTAGGCGGCAGGGCGGGGACTGAAGCTTTCTTT	CAWSVGGRAGTEAFF
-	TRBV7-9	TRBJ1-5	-	TGTGCCAGCAGCTTGGGCAGTTCTCAGCCCCAGCATTTT	CASSLGSSQPQHF
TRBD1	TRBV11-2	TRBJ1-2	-	TGTGCCAGCAGCCACACAGGGGGCTTAGGGAATGGCTACACCTTC	CASSHTGGLGNGYTF
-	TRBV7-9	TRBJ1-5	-	TGTGCCAGCAGCTTAGGGGGGGGGTATAGCAATCAGCCCCAGCATTTT	CASSLGGGYSNQPQHF
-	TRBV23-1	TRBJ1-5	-	TGCGCCAGCAGTCAAGGTATAGGGCAGCTAGAGAGCAATCAGCCCCAGCATTTT	CASSQGIGQLESNQPQHF
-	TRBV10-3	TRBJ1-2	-	TGTGCCATCAGTGAGTCGCCCCGGATGGCCTATGGCTACACCTTC	CAISESPRMAYGYTF
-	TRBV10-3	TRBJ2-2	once	TGTGCCATCAGTGACCCCTGGGAGAACAGGGAGCTGTTTTTT	CAISDPWENRELFF
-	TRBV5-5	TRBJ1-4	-	TGTGCCAGCAGCTTGGGGACCCCAACTAATGAAAAACTGTTTTTT	CASSLGTPTNEKLFF
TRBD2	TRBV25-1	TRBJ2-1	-	TGTGCCAGCAGTGAACCAGCGGGACTATACAATGAGCAGTTCTTC	CASSEPAGLYNEQFF
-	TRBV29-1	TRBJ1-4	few	TGCAGCGTTAGGGGGTCGGAAGAAAAACTGTTTTTT	CSVRGSEEKLFF
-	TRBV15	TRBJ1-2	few	TGTGCCACCAGCAGAGGTGGTTGGGAGTCCTATGGCTACACCTTC	CATSRGGWESYGYTF
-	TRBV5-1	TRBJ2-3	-	TGCGCCAGCAGCTTGGGCGGGACAGCACACACAGATACGCAGTATTTT	CASSLGGTAHTDTQYF
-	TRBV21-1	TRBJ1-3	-	TGTGCCAGCAGCCTCTCCGGACGGAGCTCTGGAAACACCATATATTTT	CASSLSGRSSGNTIYF
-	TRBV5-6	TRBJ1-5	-	TGTGCCAGCAGCGATAGAAGGGCGGATCAGCCCCAGCATTTT	CASSDRRADQPQHF
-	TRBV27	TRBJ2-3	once	TGTGCCAGCAAGGCGGCTAGCACAGATACGCAGTATTTT	CASKAASTDTQYF
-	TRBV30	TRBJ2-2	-	TGTGCCTGGAGGGCCAGGGGAAACACCGGGGAGCTGTTTTTT	CAWRARGNTGELFF
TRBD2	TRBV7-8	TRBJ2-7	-	TGTGCCAGCAGCACGCGACTAGCGGGAGGTCCTGGAGTCTCCTACGAGCAGTACTTC	CASSTRLAGGPGVSYEQYF
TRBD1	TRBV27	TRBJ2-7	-	TGTGCCAGCAGTTTCCCGAGACAGGGGGCAAGCTCCTACGAGCAGTACTTC	CASSFPRQGASSYEQYF